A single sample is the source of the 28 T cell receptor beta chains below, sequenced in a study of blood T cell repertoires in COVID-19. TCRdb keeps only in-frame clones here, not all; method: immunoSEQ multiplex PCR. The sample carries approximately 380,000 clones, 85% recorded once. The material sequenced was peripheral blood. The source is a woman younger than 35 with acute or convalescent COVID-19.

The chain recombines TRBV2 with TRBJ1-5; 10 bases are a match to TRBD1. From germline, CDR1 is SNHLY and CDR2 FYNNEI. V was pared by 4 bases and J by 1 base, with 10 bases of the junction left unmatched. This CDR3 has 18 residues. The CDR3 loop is CASSAGQGEYPSNQPQHF. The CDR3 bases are TGTGCCAGCAGTGCCGGACAGGGGGAGTACCCAAGCAATCAGCCCCAGCATTTT.

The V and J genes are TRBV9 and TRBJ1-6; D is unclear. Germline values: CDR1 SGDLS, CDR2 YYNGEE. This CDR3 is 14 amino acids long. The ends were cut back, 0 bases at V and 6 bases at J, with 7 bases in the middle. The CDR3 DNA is TGTGCCAGCAGCGTAGGGCAGGCTAATTCACCCCTCCACTTT. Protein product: CASSVGQANSPLHF.

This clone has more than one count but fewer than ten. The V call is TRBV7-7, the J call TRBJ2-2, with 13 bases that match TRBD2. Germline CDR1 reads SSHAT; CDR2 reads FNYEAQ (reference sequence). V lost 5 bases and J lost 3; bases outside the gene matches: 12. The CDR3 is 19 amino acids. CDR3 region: CASSPGGIGLAGDTGELFF. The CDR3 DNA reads TGTGCCAGCAGCCCCGGGGGTATAGGACTAGCGGGGGACACCGGGGAGCTGTTTTTT.

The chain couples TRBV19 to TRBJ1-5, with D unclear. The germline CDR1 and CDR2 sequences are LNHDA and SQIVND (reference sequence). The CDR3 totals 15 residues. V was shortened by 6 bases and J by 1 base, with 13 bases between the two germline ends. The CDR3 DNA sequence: TGTGCCAGTAGCACATCCGGGATGAGCAATCAGCCCCAGCATTTT. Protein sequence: CASSTSGMSNQPQHF.

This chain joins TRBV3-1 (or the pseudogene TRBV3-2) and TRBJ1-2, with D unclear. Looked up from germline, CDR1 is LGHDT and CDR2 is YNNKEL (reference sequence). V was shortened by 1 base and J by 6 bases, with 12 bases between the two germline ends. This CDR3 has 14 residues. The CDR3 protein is CASSQGAGADGYTF. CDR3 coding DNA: TGTGCCAGCAGCCAAGGAGCGGGCGCGGATGGCTACACCTTC.

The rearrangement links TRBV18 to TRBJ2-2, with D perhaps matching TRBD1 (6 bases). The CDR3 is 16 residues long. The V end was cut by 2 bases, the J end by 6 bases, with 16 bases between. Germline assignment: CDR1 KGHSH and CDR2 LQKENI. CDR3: CASSPRYRDHPGELFF. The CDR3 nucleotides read TGTGCCAGCTCACCAAGGTACAGGGATCATCCCGGGGAGCTGTTTTTT.

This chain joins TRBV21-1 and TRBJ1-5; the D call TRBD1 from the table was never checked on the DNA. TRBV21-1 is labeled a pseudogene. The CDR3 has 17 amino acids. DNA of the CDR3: TGTGCCAGCAACCCTGGCACACAGATTTATAGCAATCAGCCCCAGCATTTT. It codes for CASNPGTQIYSNQPQHF.

CDR3 coding DNA: TGTGCCAGCGCGTGGAATGAAAAACTGTTTTTT. Amino acids: CASAWNEKLFF. The chain carries TRBV6-5 and TRBJ1-4, with D unresolved. Germline V gives CDR1 MNHEY, CDR2 SVGAGI. Trimming left V 8 bases short and J 5 bases short, with 6 bases between. The CDR3 runs to 11 residues.

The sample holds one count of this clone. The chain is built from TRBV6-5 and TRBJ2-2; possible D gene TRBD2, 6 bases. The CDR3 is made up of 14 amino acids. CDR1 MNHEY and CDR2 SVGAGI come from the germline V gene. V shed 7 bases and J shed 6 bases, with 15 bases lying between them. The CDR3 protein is CASILGGIAGELFF. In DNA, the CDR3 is TGTGCCAGCATATTGGGGGGTATCGCCGGGGAGCTGTTTTTT.

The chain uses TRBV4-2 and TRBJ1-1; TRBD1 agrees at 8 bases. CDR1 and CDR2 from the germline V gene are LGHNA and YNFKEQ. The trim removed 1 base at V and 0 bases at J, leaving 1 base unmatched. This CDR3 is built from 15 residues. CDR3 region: CASSQGDRMNTEAFF. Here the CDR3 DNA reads TGTGCCAGCAGCCAAGGGGACAGGATGAACACTGAAGCTTTCTTT.

The CDR3, as DNA: TGCGCCAGCAGCCCCCCCGGGATATCTAACTATGGCTACACCTTC. Protein product: CASSPPGISNYGYTF. The rearrangement joins TRBV4-1 to TRBJ1-2; D is uncertain. CDR3 length equals 15 residues. V lost 4 bases, J lost 0 bases, and 12 bases lay in between. Germline-derived CDR1 and CDR2 are MGHRA and YSYEKL.

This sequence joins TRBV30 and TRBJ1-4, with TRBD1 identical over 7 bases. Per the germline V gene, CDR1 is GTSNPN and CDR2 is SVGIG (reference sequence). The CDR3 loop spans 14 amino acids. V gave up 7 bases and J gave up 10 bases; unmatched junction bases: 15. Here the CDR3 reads CASILDRPRGKLFF. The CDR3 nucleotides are TGTGCCTCAATTCTGGACAGGCCCAGGGGAAAACTGTTTTTT.

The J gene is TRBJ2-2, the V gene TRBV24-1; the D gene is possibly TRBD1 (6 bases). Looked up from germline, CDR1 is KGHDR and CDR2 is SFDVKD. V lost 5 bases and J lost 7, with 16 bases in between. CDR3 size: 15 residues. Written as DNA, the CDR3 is TGTGCCACCAGTGGTAGGCCGGGACAAATCGGGGAGCTGTTTTTT. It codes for CATSGRPGQIGELFF.

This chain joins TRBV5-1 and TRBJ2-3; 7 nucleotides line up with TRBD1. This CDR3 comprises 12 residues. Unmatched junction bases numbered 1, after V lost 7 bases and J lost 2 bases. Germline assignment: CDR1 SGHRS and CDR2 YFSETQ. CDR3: CASGQDTDTQYF. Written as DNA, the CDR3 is TGCGCCAGCGGACAGGACACAGATACGCAGTATTTT.

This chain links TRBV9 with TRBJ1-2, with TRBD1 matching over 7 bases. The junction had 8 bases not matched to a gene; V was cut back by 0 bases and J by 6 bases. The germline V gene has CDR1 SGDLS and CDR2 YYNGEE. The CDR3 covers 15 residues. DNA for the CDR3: TGTGCCAGCAGCGTAGGAACGACAGGGAGGAATGGCTACACCTTC. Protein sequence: CASSVGTTGRNGYTF.

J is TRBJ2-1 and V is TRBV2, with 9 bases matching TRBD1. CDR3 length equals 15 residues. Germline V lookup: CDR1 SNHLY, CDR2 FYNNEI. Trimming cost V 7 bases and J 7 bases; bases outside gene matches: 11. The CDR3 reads CASTNLGGTGNEQFF. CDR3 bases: TGTGCCAGCACCAATCTGGGAGGGACAGGGAATGAGCAGTTCTTC.

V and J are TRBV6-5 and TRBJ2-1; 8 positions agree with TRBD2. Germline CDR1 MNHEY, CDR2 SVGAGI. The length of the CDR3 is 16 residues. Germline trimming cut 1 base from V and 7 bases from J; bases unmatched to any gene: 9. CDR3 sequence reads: CASSYLPGRGGNEQFF. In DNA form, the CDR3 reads TGTGCCAGCAGTTACTTACCCGGGAGGGGGGGGAATGAGCAGTTCTTC.

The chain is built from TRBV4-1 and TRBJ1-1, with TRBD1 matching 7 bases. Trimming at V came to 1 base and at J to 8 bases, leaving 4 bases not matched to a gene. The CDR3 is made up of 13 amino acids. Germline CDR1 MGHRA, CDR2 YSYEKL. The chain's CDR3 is CASSQGDSLEAFF. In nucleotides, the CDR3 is TGCGCCAGCAGCCAAGGGGACAGCCTAGAAGCTTTCTTT.

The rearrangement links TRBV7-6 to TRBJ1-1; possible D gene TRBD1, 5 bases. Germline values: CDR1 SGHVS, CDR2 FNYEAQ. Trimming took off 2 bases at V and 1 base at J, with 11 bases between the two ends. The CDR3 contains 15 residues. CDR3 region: CASSLLGHENTEAFF. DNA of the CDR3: TGTGCCAGCAGCTTATTAGGACATGAGAACACTGAAGCTTTCTTT.

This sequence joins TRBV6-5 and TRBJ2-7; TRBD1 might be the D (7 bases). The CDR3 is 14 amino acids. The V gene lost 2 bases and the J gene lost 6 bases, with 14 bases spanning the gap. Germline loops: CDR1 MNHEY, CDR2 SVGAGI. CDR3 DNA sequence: TGTGCCAGCAGTTACGCGCAGGGGGGTAGCGAGCAGTACTTC. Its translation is CASSYAQGGSEQYF.

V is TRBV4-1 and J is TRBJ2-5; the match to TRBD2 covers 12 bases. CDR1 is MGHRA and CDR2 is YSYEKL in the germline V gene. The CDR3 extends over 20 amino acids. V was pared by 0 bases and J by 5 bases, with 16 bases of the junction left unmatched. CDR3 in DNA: TGCGCCAGCAGCCAAGATCCCCGGACTAGCGGGAAGGGCTGGGGGGAGACCCAGTACTTC. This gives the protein CASSQDPRTSGKGWGETQYF.

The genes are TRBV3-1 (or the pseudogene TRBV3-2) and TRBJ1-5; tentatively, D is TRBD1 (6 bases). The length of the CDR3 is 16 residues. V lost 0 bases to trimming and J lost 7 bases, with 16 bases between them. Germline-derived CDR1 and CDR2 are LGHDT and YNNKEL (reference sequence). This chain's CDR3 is CASSQDLGAEGQPQHF. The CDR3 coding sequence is TGTGCCAGCAGCCAAGATCTGGGGGCAGAGGGACAGCCCCAGCATTTT.

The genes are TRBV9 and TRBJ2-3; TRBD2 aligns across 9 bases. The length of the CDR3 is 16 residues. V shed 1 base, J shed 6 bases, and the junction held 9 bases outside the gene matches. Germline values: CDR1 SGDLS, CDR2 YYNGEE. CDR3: CASSVSLAGSGDTQYF. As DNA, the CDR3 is TGTGCCAGCAGCGTATCCCTAGCGGGGTCCGGTGATACGCAGTATTTT.

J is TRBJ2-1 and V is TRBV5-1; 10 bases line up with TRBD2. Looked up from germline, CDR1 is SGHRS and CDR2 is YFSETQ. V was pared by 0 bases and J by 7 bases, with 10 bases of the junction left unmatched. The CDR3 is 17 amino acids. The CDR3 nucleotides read TGCGCCAGCAGCTTGGCTAGCGGGAGTTTCGTGATGAATGAGCAGTTCTTC. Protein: CASSLASGSFVMNEQFF.

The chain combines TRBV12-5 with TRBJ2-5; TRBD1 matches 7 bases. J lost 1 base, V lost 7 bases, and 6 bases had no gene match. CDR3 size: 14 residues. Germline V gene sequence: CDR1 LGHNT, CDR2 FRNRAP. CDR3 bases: TGTGCTAGTGTCACACAGGGGAGCCAAGAGACCCAGTACTTC. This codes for CASVTQGSQETQYF.

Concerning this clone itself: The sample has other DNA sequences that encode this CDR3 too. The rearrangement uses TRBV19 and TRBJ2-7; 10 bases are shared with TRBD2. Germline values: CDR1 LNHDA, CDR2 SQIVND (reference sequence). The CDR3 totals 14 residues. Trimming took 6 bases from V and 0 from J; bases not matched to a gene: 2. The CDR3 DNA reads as TGTGCCAGTAGCCCTAGCGGGAGCTCCTACGAGCAGTACTTC. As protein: CASSPSGSSYEQYF.

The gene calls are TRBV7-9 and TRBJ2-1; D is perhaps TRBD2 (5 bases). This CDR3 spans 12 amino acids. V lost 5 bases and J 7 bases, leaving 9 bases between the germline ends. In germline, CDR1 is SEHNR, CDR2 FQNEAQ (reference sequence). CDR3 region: CASSQSGNEQFF. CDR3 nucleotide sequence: TGTGCCAGCAGCCAGTCGGGGAATGAGCAGTTCTTC.

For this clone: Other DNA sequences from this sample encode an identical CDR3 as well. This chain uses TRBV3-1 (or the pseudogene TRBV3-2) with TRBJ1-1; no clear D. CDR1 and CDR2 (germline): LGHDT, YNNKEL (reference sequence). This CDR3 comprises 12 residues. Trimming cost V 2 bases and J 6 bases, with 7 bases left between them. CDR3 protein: CASSQNTAEAFF. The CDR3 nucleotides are TGTGCCAGCAGCCAAAATACAGCTGAAGCTTTCTTT.